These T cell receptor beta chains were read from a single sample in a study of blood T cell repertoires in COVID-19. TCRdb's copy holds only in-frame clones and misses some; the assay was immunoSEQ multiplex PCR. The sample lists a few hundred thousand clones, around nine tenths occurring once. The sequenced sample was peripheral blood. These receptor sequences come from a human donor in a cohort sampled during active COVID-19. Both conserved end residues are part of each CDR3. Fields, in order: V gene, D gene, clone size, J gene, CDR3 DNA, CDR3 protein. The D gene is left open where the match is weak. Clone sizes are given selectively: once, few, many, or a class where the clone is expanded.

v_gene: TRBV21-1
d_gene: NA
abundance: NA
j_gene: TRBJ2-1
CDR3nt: TGTGCCAGCAGCAAAGTTGGTAGCCTGGATGAGCAGTTCTTC
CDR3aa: CASSKVGSLDEQFF

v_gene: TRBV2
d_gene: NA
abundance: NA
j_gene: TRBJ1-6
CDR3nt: TGTGCCAGCAGTGAACAACCAGTTTATTCACCCCTCCACTTT
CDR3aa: CASSEQPVYSPLHF

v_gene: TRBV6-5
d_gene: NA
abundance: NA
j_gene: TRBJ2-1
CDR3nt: TGTGCCAGCAGTTCGATAGCGGACCCGAAGAATGAGCAGTTCTTC
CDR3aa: CASSSIADPKNEQFF

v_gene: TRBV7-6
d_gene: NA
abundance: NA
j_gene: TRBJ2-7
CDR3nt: TGTGCCAGCAGCCGACCCCGAGGAGATAGCTCCTACGAGCAGTACTTC
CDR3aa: CASSRPRGDSSYEQYF

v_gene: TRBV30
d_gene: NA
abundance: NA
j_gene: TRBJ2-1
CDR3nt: TGTGCCTGGAGGGCCCCACAGGGCCACTACAATGAGCAGTTCTTC
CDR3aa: CAWRAPQGHYNEQFF

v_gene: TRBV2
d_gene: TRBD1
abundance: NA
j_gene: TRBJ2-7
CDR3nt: TGTGCCAGCAATCCTAGTGGGGGACAGGGTGTTTACGAGCAGTACTTC
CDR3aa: CASNPSGGQGVYEQYF

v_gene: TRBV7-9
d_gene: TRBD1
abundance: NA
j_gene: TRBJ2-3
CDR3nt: TGTGCCAGCAGCCCTCCGGGACAGGGGATTTCTACGCAGTATTTT
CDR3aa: CASSPPGQGISTQYF

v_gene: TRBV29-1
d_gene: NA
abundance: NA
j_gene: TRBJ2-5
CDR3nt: TGCAGCGTTGAGGCCCAGAAGGGGGTTGAGACCCAGTACTTC
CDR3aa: CSVEAQKGVETQYF

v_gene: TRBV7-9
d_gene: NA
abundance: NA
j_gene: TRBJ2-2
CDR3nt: TGTGCCAGCAGCTTAGGGGGGCGGACCGGGGAGCTGTTTTTT
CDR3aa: CASSLGGRTGELFF

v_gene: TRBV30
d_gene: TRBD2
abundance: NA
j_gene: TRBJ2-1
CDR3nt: TGTGCCTGGAGCCCTAGCGGGACTCGTAATGAGCAGTTCTTC
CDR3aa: CAWSPSGTRNEQFF

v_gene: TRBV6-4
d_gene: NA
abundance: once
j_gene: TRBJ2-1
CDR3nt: TGTGCCAGCAGTGATGGTAGGGGGAGTCCGGATGAGCAGTTCTTC
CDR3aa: CASSDGRGSPDEQFF

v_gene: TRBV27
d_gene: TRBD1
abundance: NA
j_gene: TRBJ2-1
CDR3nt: TGTGCCAGCAGTTTATATGGACAGGGGAATGAGCAGTTCTTC
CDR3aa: CASSLYGQGNEQFF

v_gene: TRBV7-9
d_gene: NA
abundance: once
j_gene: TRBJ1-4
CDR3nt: TGTGCCAGCAGCCCCCGACAGAGCTTTAATGAAAAACTGTTTTTT
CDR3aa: CASSPRQSFNEKLFF

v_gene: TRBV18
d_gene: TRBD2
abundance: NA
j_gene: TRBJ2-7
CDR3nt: TGTGCCAGCTCACCTAGCGGGGGGGCTTACGAGCAGTACTTC
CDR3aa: CASSPSGGAYEQYF

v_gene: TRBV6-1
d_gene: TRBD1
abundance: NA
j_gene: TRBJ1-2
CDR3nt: TGTGCCAGCAGTGAAAAGGAGTACAGGGGCCGCTCGGGCTACACCTTC
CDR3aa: CASSEKEYRGRSGYTF

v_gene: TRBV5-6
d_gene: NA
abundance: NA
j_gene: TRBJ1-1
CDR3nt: TGTGCCAGCAGCTACAGCCGGGAAGAAGCTTTCTTT
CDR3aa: CASSYSREEAFF

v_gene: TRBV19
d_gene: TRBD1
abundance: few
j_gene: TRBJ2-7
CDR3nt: TGTGCCAGTAGTGGACCGGGACAGGGATACGAGCAGTACTTC
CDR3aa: CASSGPGQGYEQYF

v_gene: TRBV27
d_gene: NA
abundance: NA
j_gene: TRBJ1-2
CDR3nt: TGTGCCAGCAGCCGCGTAGGAGGTGCCACGGGGGGCTACACCTTC
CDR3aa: CASSRVGGATGGYTF

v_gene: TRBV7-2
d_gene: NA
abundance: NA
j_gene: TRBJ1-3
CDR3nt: TGTGCCAGCAGCTTGGGAGGGTCTGGAAACACCATATATTTT
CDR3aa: CASSLGGSGNTIYF

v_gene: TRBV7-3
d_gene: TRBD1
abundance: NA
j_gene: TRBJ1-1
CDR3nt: TGTGCCAGCAAGTGGACAGGGGATAACACTGAAGCTTTCTTT
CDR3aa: CASKWTGDNTEAFF